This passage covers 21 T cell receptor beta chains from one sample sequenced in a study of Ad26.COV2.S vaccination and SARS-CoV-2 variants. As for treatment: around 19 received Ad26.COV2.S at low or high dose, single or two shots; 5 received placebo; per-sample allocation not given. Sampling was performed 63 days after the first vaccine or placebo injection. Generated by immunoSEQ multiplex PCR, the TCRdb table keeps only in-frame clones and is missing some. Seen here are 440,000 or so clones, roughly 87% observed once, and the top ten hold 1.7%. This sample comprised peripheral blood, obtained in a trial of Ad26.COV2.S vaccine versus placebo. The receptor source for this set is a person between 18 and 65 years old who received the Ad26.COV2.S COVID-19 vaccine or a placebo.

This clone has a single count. CDR3 bases: TGTGCCAGCAGCACGACAGCCGCCTACGAGCAGTACTTC. This translates into CASSTTAAYEQYF. J is TRBJ2-7 and V is TRBV12-1; the D call in the table, TRBD1, was not verified against the DNA. TRBV12-1 is a documented pseudogene. CDR3 length equals 13 residues.

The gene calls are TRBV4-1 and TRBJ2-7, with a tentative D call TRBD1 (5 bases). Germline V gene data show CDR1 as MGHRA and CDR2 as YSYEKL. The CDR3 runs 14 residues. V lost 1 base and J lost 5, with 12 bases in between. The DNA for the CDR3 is TGCGCCAGCAGCCAAGGGGGCCCGTGGGACGAGCAGTACTTC. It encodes CASSQGGPWDEQYF.

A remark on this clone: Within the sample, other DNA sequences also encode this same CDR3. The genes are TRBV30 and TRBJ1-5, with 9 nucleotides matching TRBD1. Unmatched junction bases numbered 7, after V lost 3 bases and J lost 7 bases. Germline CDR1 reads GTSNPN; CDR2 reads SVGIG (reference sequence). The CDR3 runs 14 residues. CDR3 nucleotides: TGTGCCTGGAGCCCGGGACAGGGTCGGCAGCCCCAGCATTTT. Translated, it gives CAWSPGQGRQPQHF.

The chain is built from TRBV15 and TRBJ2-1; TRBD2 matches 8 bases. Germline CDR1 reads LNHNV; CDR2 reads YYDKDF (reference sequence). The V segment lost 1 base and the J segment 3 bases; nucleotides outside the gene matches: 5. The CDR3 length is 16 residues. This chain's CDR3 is CATSRGRGAGYNEQFF. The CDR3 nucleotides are TGTGCCACCAGCAGAGGGCGGGGGGCCGGCTACAATGAGCAGTTCTTC.

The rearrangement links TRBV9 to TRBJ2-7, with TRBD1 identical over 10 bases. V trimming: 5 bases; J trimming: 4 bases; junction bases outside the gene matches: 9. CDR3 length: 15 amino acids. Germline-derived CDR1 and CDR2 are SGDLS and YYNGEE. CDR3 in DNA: TGTGCCAGCAGTGAGACAGGGGGCGCCGGATACGAGCAGTACTTC. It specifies CASSETGGAGYEQYF.

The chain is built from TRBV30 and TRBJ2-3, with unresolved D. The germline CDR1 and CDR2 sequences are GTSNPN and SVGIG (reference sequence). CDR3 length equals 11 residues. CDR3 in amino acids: CAAGPGDTQYF. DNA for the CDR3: TGTGCGGCAGGACCAGGAGATACGCAGTATTTT.

CDR3 coding DNA: TGTGCCAGCACGGGGTGGACTGAAGCTTTCTTT. Its protein is CASTGWTEAFF. The chain has TRBV4-2 and TRBJ1-1; D is unclear. Germline V gene data show CDR1 as LGHNA and CDR2 as YNFKEQ. The CDR3 extends over 11 amino acids. V was clipped by 7 bases and J by 5 bases, with 8 bases between them.

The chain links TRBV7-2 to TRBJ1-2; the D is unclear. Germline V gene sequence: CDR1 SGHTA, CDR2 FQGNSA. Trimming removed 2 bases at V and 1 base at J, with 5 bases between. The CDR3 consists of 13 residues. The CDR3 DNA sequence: TGTGCCAGCAGCTTAACACTTAACTATGGCTACACCTTC. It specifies CASSLTLNYGYTF. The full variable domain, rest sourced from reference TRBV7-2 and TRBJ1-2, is GAGVSQSPSNKVTEKGKDVELRCDPISGHTALYWYRQSLGQGLEFLIYFQGNSAPDKSGLPSDRFSAERTGGSVSTLTIQRTQQEDSAVYLCASSLTLNYGYTFGSGTRLTVV.

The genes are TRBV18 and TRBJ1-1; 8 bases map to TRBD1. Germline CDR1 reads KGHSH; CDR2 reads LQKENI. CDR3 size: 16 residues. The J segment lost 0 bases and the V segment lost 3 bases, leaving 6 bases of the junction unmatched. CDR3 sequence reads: CASSPYRGTMNTEAFF. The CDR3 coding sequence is TGTGCCAGCTCACCGTACAGGGGGACGATGAACACTGAAGCTTTCTTT.

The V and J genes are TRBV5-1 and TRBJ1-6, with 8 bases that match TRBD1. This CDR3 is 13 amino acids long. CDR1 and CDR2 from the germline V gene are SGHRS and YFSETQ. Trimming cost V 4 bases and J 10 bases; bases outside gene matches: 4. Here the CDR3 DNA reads TGCGCCAGCAGCATGGGACAGGAGTCACCCCTCCACTTT. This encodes CASSMGQESPLHF.

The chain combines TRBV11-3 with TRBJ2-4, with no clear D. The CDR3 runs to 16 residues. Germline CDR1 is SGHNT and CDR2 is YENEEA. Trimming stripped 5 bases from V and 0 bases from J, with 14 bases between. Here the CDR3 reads CASSPPGQLAKNIQYF. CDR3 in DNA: TGTGCCAGCAGCCCCCCTGGGCAGCTAGCCAAAAACATTCAGTACTTC.

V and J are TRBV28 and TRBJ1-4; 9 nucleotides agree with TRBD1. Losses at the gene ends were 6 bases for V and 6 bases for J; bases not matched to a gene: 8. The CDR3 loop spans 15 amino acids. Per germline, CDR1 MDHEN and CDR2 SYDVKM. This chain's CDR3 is CASRAGTGHHEKLFF. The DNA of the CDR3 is TGTGCCAGCAGGGCCGGGACAGGGCACCATGAAAAACTGTTTTTT.

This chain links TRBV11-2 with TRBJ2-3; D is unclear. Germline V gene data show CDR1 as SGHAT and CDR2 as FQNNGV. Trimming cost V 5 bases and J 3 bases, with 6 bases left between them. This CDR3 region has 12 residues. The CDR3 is CASSQNTDTQYF. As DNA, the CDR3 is TGTGCCAGCAGCCAAAATACAGATACGCAGTATTTT.

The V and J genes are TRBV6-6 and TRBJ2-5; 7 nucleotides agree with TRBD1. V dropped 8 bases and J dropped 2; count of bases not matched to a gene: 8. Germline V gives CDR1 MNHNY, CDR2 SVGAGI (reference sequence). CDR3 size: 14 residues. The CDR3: CASRRLGQQETQYF. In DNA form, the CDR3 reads TGTGCCAGCCGACGATTGGGACAGCAAGAGACCCAGTACTTC.

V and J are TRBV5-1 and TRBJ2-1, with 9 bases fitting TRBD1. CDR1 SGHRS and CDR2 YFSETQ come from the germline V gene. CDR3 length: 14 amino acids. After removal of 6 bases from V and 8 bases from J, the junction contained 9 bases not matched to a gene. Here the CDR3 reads CASKMTGGTYEQFF. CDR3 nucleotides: TGCGCCAGCAAGATGACAGGGGGGACTTATGAGCAGTTCTTC.

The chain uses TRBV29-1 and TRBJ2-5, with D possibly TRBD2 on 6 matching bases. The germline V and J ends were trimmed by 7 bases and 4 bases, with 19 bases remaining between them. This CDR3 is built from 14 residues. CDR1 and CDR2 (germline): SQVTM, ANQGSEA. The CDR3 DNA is TGCAGCGCCCCCGGAGAGGGGAGGACAGAGACCCAGTACTTC. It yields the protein CSAPGEGRTETQYF.

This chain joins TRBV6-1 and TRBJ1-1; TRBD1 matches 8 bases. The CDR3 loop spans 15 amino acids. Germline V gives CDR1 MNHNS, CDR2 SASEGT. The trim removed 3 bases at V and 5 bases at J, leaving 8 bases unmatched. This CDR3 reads CASSDRGRVRTEAFF. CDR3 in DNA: TGTGCCAGCAGTGACAGGGGGCGCGTTCGGACTGAAGCTTTCTTT.

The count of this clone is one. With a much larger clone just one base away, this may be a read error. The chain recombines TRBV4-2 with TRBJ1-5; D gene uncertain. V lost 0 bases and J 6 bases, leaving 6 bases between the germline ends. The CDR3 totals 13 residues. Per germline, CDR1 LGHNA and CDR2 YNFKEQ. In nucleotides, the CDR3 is TGTGCCAGCAGCCAAGATGGGGTTCAGCCCCAGCATTTT. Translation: CASSQDGVQPQHF.

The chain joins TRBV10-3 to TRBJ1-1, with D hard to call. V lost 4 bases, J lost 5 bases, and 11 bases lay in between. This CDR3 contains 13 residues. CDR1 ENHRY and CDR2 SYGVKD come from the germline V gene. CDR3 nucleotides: TGTGCCATCAGTGGACGACTGGGGACTGAAGCTTTCTTT. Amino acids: CAISGRLGTEAFF.

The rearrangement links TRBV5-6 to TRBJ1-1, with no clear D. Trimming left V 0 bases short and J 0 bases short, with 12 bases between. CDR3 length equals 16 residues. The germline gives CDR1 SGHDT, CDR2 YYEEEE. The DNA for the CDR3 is TGTGCCAGCAGCTTGGGCCGGGCAGTCCTGAACACTGAAGCTTTCTTT. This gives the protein CASSLGRAVLNTEAFF. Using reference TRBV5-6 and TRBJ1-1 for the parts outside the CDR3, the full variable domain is DAGVTQSPTHLIKTRGQQVTLRCSPKSGHDTVSWYQQALGQGPQFIFQYYEEEERQRGNFPDRFSGHQFPNYSSELNVNALLLGDSALYLCASSLGRAVLNTEAFFGQGTRLTVV.

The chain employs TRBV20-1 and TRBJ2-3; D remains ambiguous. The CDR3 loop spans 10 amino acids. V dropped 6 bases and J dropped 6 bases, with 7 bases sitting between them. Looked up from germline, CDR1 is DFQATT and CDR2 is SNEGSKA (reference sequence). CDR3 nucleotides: TGCAGTGCGCGAGCGGATACGCAGTATTTT. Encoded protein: CSARADTQYF.